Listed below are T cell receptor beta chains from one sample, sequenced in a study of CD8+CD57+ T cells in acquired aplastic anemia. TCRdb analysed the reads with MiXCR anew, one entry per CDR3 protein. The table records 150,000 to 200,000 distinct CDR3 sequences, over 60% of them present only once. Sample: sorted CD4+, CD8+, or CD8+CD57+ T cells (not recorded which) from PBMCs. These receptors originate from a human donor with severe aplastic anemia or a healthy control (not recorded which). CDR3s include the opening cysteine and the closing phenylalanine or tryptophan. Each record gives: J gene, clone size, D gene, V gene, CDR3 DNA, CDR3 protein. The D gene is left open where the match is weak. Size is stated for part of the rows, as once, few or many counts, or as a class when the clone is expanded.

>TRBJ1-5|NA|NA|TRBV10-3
TGTGCCATCAGTGAATCAGGGGGCAATCAGCCCCAGCATTTT
CAISESGGNQPQHF
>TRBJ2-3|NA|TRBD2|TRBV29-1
TGCAGCGTTACTAGCGGGGAGGATAGCACAGATACGCAGTATTTT
CSVTSGEDSTDTQYF
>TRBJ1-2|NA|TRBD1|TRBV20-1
TGCAGTGCTTACGGGACAGACTATGGCTACACCTTC
CSAYGTDYGYTF
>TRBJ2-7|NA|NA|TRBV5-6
TGTGCCAGCAGCTTGATCAGCCGGGCCTACGAGCAGTACTTC
CASSLISRAYEQYF
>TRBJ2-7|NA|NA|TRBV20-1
TGCAGTGCTAGAGATAAGGGGTACGGCTCCTACGAGCAGTACTTC
CSARDKGYGSYEQYF
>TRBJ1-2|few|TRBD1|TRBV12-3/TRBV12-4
TGTGCCAGCGCGTGGGATGACAGGGAGACTAACTATGGCTACACCTTC
CASAWDDRETNYGYTF
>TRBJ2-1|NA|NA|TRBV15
TGTGCCACCAGCCCAGGGCGCAGGTGGGGCAATGAGCATTTCTTC
CATSPGRRWGNEHFF
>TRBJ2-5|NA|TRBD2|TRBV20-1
TGCAGTGCTAGAGCCCTAGCGGGAGGCCAAGAGACCCAGTACTTC
CSARALAGGQETQYF
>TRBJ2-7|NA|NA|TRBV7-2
TGTGCCAGCAGCCCACGACTAGACCCTGCCTACGAGCAGTACTTC
CASSPRLDPAYEQYF
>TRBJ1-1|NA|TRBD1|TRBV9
TGTGCCAGCAGCTCAGGGGGGACGAACACTGAAGCTTTCTTT
CASSSGGTNTEAFF